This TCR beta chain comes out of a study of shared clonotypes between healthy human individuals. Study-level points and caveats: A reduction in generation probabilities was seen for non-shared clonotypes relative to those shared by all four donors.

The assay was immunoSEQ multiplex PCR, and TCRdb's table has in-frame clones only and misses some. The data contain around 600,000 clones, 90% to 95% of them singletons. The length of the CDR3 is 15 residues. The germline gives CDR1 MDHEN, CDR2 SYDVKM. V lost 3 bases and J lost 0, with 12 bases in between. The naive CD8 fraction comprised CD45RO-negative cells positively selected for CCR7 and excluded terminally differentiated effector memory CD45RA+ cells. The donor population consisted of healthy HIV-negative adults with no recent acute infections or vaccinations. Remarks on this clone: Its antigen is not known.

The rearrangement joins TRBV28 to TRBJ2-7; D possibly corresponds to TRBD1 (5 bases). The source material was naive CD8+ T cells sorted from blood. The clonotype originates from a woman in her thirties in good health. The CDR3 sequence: CASSFFPGRSYEQYF. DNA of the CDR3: TGTGCCAGCAGTTTTTTTCCAGGGCGCTCCTACGAGCAGTACTTC.